The 4 T cell receptor beta chains presented below share a single source sample, sequenced in a study of CXCR4 blockade with PD-1 therapy in pancreatic cancer. Clones were read by immunoSEQ multiplex PCR, and TCRdb kept only the in-frame ones, dropping some. In the table there are thousands of clones, more than 45% of which are singletons. Source material: tumor tissue. The receptors here all came from a human donor with pancreatic ductal adenocarcinoma.

V usage is TRBV30 and J usage is TRBJ1-1, with TRBD1 identical over 7 bases. With 2 bases clipped from V and 7 bases from J, the junction kept 10 bases outside the gene matches. CDR1 is GTSNPN and CDR2 is SVGIG in the germline V gene (reference sequence). The CDR3 is 14 amino acids. CDR3 amino acids: CAWSLTRQGNEAFF. The CDR3 coding sequence is TGTGCCTGGAGTCTTACCAGACAGGGTAATGAAGCTTTCTTT.

The genes are TRBV15 and TRBJ2-2; tentative D call: TRBD2 (6 bases). V was shortened by 0 bases and J by 4 bases, with 15 bases between the two germline ends. This CDR3 is built from 17 residues. Germline CDR1 reads LNHNV; CDR2 reads YYDKDF (reference sequence). The CDR3 DNA reads as TGTGCCACCAGCAGAGATCTGGGGGGAGCGGCCACCGGGGAGCTGTTTTTT. Its translation: CATSRDLGGAATGELFF.

Here the CDR3 DNA reads TGTGCCAGCTTACCCGCGGGAGTCGGCACAGATACGCAGTATTTT. Amino acid sequence: CASLPAGVGTDTQYF. The chain carries TRBV19 and TRBJ2-3, with TRBD2 matching 7 bases. Germline loops: CDR1 LNHDA, CDR2 SQIVND (reference sequence). CDR3 size: 15 residues. V trimming: 9 bases; J trimming: 1 base; junction bases outside the gene matches: 10.

The V gene is TRBV6-8, the J gene TRBJ2-5; TRBD1 agrees at 11 bases. With 5 bases clipped from V and 3 bases from J, the junction kept 8 bases outside the gene matches. CDR3 length: 16 residues. Germline V gene data show CDR1 as MNHGY and CDR2 as SAAAGT. Here the CDR3 reads CASSTRRDRGKETQYF. The CDR3 DNA is TGTGCCAGCAGTACTAGGAGGGACAGGGGGAAAGAGACCCAGTACTTC.